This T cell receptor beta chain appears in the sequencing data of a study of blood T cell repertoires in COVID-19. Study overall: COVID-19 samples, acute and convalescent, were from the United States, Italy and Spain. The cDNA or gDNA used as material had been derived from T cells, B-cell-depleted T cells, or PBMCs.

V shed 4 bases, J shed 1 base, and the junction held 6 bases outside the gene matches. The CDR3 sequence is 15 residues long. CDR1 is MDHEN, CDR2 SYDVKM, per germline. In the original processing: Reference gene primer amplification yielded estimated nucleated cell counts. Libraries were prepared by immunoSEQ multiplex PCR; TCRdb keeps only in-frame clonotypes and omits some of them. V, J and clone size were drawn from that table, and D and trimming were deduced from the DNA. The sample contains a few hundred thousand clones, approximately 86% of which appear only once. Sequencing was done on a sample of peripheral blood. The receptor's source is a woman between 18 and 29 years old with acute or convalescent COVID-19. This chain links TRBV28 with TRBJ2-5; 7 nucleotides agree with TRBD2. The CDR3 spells CASSSQRDPQETQYF. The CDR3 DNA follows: TGTGCCAGCAGTTCACAGCGGGATCCCCAAGAGACCCAGTACTTC.